This T cell receptor (beta chain) comes out of a study of T cell responses to AZD1222 COVID-19 vaccine. Study-level findings and limits: Clonal diversity was possibly underestimated; the donors were predominantly white British and more often female. Only six or seven AZD1222 recipients tested seropositive at baseline.

A note on this clone: The target antigen is unknown.

Here immunoSEQ multiplex PCR was the method, and the copy in TCRdb shows in-frame clones only, minus some. The repertoire consists of roughly 99,000 clones, with about 90% occurring once and the leading ten covering roughly 21%. Germline V CDR1 and CDR2: SGHNT, YENEEA. This CDR3 contains 17 residues. Losses at the gene ends were 5 bases for V and 5 bases for J; bases not matched to a gene: 12. The material was peripheral blood, obtained on day 0 of AZD1222 vaccination. This TCR derives from an adult in good health. J is TRBJ2-5 and V is TRBV11-3; TRBD2 matches 12 bases. CDR3 protein: CASSLGLLAGGRETQYF. The CDR3 coding sequence is TGTGCCAGCAGCCTCGGGTTACTAGCGGGGGGCCGGGAGACCCAGTACTTC.